This T cell receptor beta chain was sequenced in a study of radiotherapy plus CTLA-4 blockade in lung cancer. The data were produced by immunoSEQ multiplex PCR, yet TCRdb's version contains in-frame clones alone and is incomplete. The sample has 45,000 or so clones, about 88% seen once. The CDR3 is 15 amino acids. Trimming pared 6 bases from V and 2 bases from J, leaving 13 bases between. CDR1 and CDR2 (germline): SGHTA, FQGNSA. The table lists this clone with a count of one. Sequenced material: peripheral blood, taken from a patient treated with radiotherapy plus ipilimumab. The receptor comes from a human donor with non-small cell lung cancer whose response to radiotherapy plus ipilimumab could not be evaluated. V usage is TRBV7-2 and J usage is TRBJ2-2, with D perhaps matching TRBD1 (5 bases). In DNA, the CDR3 is TGTGCCAGCAGACGACAGAGTACCAACACCGGGGAGCTGTTTTTT. It codes for CASRRQSTNTGELFF.